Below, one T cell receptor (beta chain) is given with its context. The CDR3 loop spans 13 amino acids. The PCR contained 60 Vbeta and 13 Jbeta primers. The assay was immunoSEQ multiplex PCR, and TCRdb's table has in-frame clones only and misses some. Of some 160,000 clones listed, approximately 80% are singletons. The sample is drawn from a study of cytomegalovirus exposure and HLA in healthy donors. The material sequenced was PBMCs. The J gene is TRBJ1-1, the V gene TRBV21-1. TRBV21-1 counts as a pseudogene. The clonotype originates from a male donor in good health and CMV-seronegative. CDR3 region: CASSKPRRAEAFF. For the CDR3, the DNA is TGTGCCAGCAGCAAACCCCGCCGGGCTGAAGCTTTCTTT.